Each of the 26 T cell receptor beta chains below was sequenced from the same sample in a study of blood T cell repertoires in COVID-19. The assay was immunoSEQ multiplex PCR, and TCRdb's table has in-frame clones only and misses some. In the table there are 210,000 or so clones, roughly nine tenths of which are singletons. Sequenced input: peripheral blood. The receptors stem from a young man with acute or convalescent COVID-19.

The chain combines TRBV7-9 with TRBJ1-2, with 7 bases lining up with TRBD1. V lost 4 bases and J lost 1; bases outside the gene matches: 12. Germline V gene sequence: CDR1 SEHNR, CDR2 FQNEAQ (reference sequence). The length of the CDR3 is 17 residues. CDR3 sequence reads: CASSSNHRDSHNYGYTF. As DNA, the CDR3 is TGTGCCAGCAGCTCGAACCACCGGGACAGCCATAACTATGGCTACACCTTC. The whole variable domain, filled in from reference TRBV7-9 and TRBJ1-2, reads DTGVSQNPRHKITKRGQNVTFRCDPISEHNRLYWYRQTLGQGPEFLTYFQNEAQLEKSRLLSDRFSAERPKGSFSTLEIQRTEQGDSAMYLCASSSNHRDSHNYGYTFGSGTRLTVV.

With respect to this clone: The junction departs from the called germline gene at one end, perhaps through a read error. V usage is TRBV7-2 and J usage is TRBJ2-1, with D possibly TRBD2 on 7 matching bases. This CDR3 contains 16 residues. From germline, CDR1 is SGHTA and CDR2 FQGNSA. As DNA, the CDR3 is TGTGCCACCAGCTTTCAGGGCGGGGGCACCTACAATGAGCAGTTCTTC. This codes for CATSFQGGGTYNEQFF.

The rearrangement links TRBV4-1 to TRBJ2-1; D might be TRBD2 (5 bases). Germline CDR1 reads MGHRA; CDR2 reads YSYEKL. This CDR3 spans 15 amino acids. V was pared by 1 base and J by 0 bases, with 7 bases between. The CDR3 DNA sequence: TGCGCCAGCAGCCAAGGGACTGGCTCCTACAATGAGCAGTTCTTC. Translation gives CASSQGTGSYNEQFF.

The genes are TRBV5-6 and TRBJ2-1, with D tentatively TRBD2 (5 bases). Germline V gives CDR1 SGHDT, CDR2 YYEEEE. Trimming took off 0 bases at V and 8 bases at J, with 15 bases between the two ends. The CDR3 is 15 residues long. CDR3 loop: CASSLASGFGYEQFF. Here the CDR3 DNA reads TGTGCCAGCAGCTTGGCCTCGGGGTTTGGGTATGAGCAGTTCTTC.

The rearrangement joins TRBV7-3 to TRBJ1-1; D is unclear. From germline, CDR1 is SGHTA and CDR2 FQGTGA. The germline V and J ends were trimmed by 5 bases and 0 bases, with 7 bases remaining between them. CDR3 length: 13 amino acids. This chain's CDR3 is CASSPYMNTEAFF. The CDR3 coding sequence is TGTGCCAGCAGCCCGTACATGAACACTGAAGCTTTCTTT.

This chain links TRBV27 with TRBJ2-1; TRBD2 aligns across 9 bases. Germline loops: CDR1 MNHEY, CDR2 SMNVEV (reference sequence). The V segment lost 2 bases and the J segment 6 bases; nucleotides outside the gene matches: 2. This CDR3 is built from 14 residues. The chain's CDR3 is CASSLLAGINEQFF. The CDR3 nucleotides read TGTGCCAGCAGTTTACTAGCGGGGATCAATGAGCAGTTCTTC.

The chain links TRBV6-5 to TRBJ2-2; D possibly corresponds to TRBD2 (5 bases). V was clipped by 5 bases and J by 7 bases, with 8 bases between them. The germline gives CDR1 MNHEY, CDR2 SVGAGI. This CDR3 is 12 amino acids long. The CDR3 DNA sequence: TGTGCCAGCAGTCTTAGCGTCGGGGAGCTGTTTTTT. The encoded protein is CASSLSVGELFF.

The chain recombines TRBV6-5 with TRBJ1-1, with D perhaps TRBD1 (5 bases). CDR3 size: 15 residues. Germline V CDR1 and CDR2: MNHEY, SVGAGI. V lost 5 bases, J lost 5 bases, and 18 bases lay in between. The CDR3 DNA reads as TGTGCCAGCAGTACATACACAGGAAGAAGGACTGAAGCTTTCTTT. This codes for CASSTYTGRRTEAFF.

Only one count was recorded for this clone. This chain connects TRBV7-3 to TRBJ2-3, with a tentative D call TRBD2 (6 bases). With 4 bases removed from V and 6 bases from J, the gap between germline ends came to 17 bases. This CDR3 has 15 residues. CDR1 SGHTA and CDR2 FQGTGA come from the germline V gene. DNA of the CDR3: TGTGCCAGCAGCTCCGTTGGCGGGGTCAGGGATACGCAGTATTTT. Translated: CASSSVGGVRDTQYF. Complete variable domain (other parts from reference TRBV7-3 and TRBJ2-3): GAGVSQTPSNKVTEKGKYVELRCDPISGHTALYWYRQSLGQGPEFLIYFQGTGAADDSGLPNDRFFAVRPEGSVSTLKIQRTERGDSAVYLCASSSVGGVRDTQYFGPGTRLTVL.

The chain carries TRBV12-3 or TRBV12-4 and TRBJ2-5; TRBD1 is a possible D gene (6 bases). V lost 3 bases and J lost 4, with 9 bases in between. This CDR3 contains 13 residues. The DNA of the CDR3 is TGTGCCAGCAGTTTCGGCAGGGGAGAGACCCAGTACTTC. As protein: CASSFGRGETQYF.

This chain links TRBV18 with TRBJ1-2; 7 nucleotides match TRBD1. CDR3 length: 14 amino acids. The junction had 8 bases not matched to a gene; V was cut back by 1 base and J by 9 bases. Germline V gene data show CDR1 as KGHSH and CDR2 as LQKENI. The CDR3 reads CASSPQMDRTSYTF. For the CDR3, the DNA is TGTGCCAGCTCACCACAAATGGACAGGACAAGCTACACCTTC.

The V call is TRBV10-3, the J call TRBJ1-4; 10 nucleotides agree with TRBD1. The germline CDR1 and CDR2 sequences are ENHRY and SYGVKD. V was pared by 4 bases and J by 7 bases, with 3 bases of the junction left unmatched. The CDR3 consists of 14 residues. CDR3 in amino acids: CAISGTGGSEKLFF. CDR3 in DNA: TGTGCCATCAGTGGGACAGGGGGTAGTGAAAAACTGTTTTTT.

This rearrangement joins TRBV3-1 (or the pseudogene TRBV3-2) to TRBJ1-4, with 12 nucleotides matching TRBD1. The germline V gene encodes CDR1 LGHDT and CDR2 YNNKEL (reference sequence). V was pared by 4 bases and J by 2 bases, with 2 bases of the junction left unmatched. The CDR3 loop spans 16 amino acids. CDR3 DNA: TGTGCCAGCAGCCGGGACAGGGGGCATACTAATGAAAAACTGTTTTTT. Translation gives CASSRDRGHTNEKLFF.

This chain links TRBV24-1 with TRBJ2-5; 7 nucleotides match TRBD1. The ends lost 1 base at V and 4 bases at J; junction bases unmatched: 2. The CDR3 has 14 amino acids. Germline values: CDR1 KGHDR, CDR2 SFDVKD. The CDR3 DNA follows: TGTGCCACCAGTGATTTTTCAGGGGGAGAGACCCAGTACTTC. Translating it yields CATSDFSGGETQYF.

The chain joins TRBV5-4 to TRBJ2-2, with unresolved D. The CDR3 totals 14 residues. Trimming removed 4 bases from V and 1 base from J, with 8 bases in between. CDR1 and CDR2 (germline): SGHNT, YYREEE (reference sequence). The CDR3 region has the DNA TGTGCCAGCAGCCTGGACGGGAACACCGGGGAGCTGTTTTTT. As protein: CASSLDGNTGELFF.

As DNA, the CDR3 is TGCGCCAGCAGCCAAGAAAAGGGGGCAGGGCTTAATCAGCCCCAGCATTTT. This sequence encodes CASSQEKGAGLNQPQHF. The V call is TRBV4-1, the J call TRBJ1-5, with TRBD1 matching 7 bases. Germline-derived CDR1 and CDR2 are MGHRA and YSYEKL. There are 17 residues in the CDR3. Trimming removed 0 bases from V and 4 bases from J; junction bases left unmatched: 9.

This clone occurred once. The V gene is TRBV15, the J gene TRBJ2-7; 10 bases map to TRBD2. Losses at the gene ends were 1 base for V and 2 bases for J; bases not matched to a gene: 5. The CDR3 has 16 amino acids. The germline V gene has CDR1 LNHNV and CDR2 YYDKDF (reference sequence). The CDR3 loop is CATSRARTSGTYEQYF. The DNA for the CDR3 is TGTGCCACCAGCAGAGCCCGGACTAGCGGAACCTACGAGCAGTACTTC.

The rearrangement uses TRBV2 and TRBJ2-7; 8 nucleotides match TRBD2. CDR1 is SNHLY and CDR2 is FYNNEI in the germline V gene. Unmatched junction bases numbered 4, after V lost 5 bases and J lost 4 bases. The CDR3 extends over 13 amino acids. As DNA, the CDR3 is TGTGCCAGCAGTAGGACTAGCAGGTACGAGCAGTACTTC. Translation gives CASSRTSRYEQYF.

This rearrangement joins TRBV2 to TRBJ2-1; no reliable D call. The V gene lost 9 bases and the J gene lost 4 bases, with 7 bases spanning the gap. Germline V gene data show CDR1 as SNHLY and CDR2 as FYNNEI. The CDR3 extends over 11 amino acids. Here the CDR3 reads CAREKYNEQFF. DNA of the CDR3: TGTGCCAGAGAGAAATACAATGAGCAGTTCTTC.

This chain joins TRBV7-6 and TRBJ2-1; 7 bases line up with TRBD2. The CDR3 consists of 16 residues. CDR1 SGHVS and CDR2 FNYEAQ come from the germline V gene. V trimming: 1 base; J trimming: 5 bases; junction bases outside the gene matches: 8. The CDR3 bases are TGTGCCAGCAGCTTAGAGACCAGCGGGGTCCACAATGAGCAGTTCTTC. Amino acids: CASSLETSGVHNEQFF. Complete variable domain (other parts from reference TRBV7-6 and TRBJ2-1): GAGVSQSPRYKVTKRGQDVALRCDPISGHVSLYWYRQALGQGPEFLTYFNYEAQQDKSGLPNDRFSAERPEGSISTLTIQRTEQRDSAMYRCASSLETSGVHNEQFFGPGTRLTVL.

CDR3 nucleotide sequence: TGTGCCAGCAGCTATGGGGGAGGACTTGGGGAGACCCAGTACTTC. Protein sequence: CASSYGGGLGETQYF. The V and J genes are TRBV7-6 and TRBJ2-5; tentative D call: TRBD2 (6 bases). V gave up 4 bases and J gave up 5 bases, with 17 bases separating them. The CDR3 covers 15 residues. CDR1 and CDR2 from the germline V gene are SGHVS and FNYEAQ.

V and J are TRBV15 and TRBJ1-2; D unclear. Germline CDR1 LNHNV, CDR2 YYDKDF (reference sequence). Trimming took 5 bases from V and 8 from J, leaving 21 bases between them. The CDR3 loop spans 15 amino acids. The CDR3 protein is CATSSLNGVDKGYTF. The CDR3 coding sequence is TGTGCCACCAGCTCGTTAAACGGAGTTGATAAGGGCTACACCTTC.

This chain links TRBV5-4 with TRBJ2-5, with TRBD2 matching 9 bases. The V gene's germline CDR1 is SGHNT and CDR2 YYREEE (reference sequence). The CDR3 extends over 14 amino acids. Losses at the gene ends were 4 bases for V and 5 bases for J; bases not matched to a gene: 6. In DNA, the CDR3 is TGTGCCAGCAGCCCTCCCGGGACTAGCGAGACCCAGTACTTC. Translating it yields CASSPPGTSETQYF.

CDR3 loop: CASPQGREQYF. CDR3 bases: TGTGCCAGCCCTCAAGGCAGGGAGCAGTACTTC. V and J are TRBV2 and TRBJ2-7; D gene unclear. V gave up 8 bases and J gave up 7 bases, with 12 bases separating them. CDR1 is SNHLY and CDR2 is FYNNEI in the germline V gene. CDR3 size: 11 residues.

This clone was counted ten times or more. The rearrangement links TRBV27 to TRBJ2-4; D unclear. Trimming cost V 5 bases and J 4 bases, with 3 bases left between them. CDR1 MNHEY and CDR2 SMNVEV come from the germline V gene (reference sequence). This CDR3 has 11 residues. DNA of the CDR3: TGTGCCAGCAGTGCGAAAAACATTCAGTACTTC. As protein: CASSAKNIQYF.

The chain couples TRBV6-5 to TRBJ1-2; weak D call: TRBD1 (5 bases). Trimming removed 0 bases at V and 3 bases at J, with 8 bases between. Germline V gene sequence: CDR1 MNHEY, CDR2 SVGAGI. This CDR3 has 14 amino acids. CDR3 region: CASSYSPRDYGYTF. The CDR3 DNA reads TGTGCCAGCAGTTACTCTCCCAGGGACTATGGCTACACCTTC.